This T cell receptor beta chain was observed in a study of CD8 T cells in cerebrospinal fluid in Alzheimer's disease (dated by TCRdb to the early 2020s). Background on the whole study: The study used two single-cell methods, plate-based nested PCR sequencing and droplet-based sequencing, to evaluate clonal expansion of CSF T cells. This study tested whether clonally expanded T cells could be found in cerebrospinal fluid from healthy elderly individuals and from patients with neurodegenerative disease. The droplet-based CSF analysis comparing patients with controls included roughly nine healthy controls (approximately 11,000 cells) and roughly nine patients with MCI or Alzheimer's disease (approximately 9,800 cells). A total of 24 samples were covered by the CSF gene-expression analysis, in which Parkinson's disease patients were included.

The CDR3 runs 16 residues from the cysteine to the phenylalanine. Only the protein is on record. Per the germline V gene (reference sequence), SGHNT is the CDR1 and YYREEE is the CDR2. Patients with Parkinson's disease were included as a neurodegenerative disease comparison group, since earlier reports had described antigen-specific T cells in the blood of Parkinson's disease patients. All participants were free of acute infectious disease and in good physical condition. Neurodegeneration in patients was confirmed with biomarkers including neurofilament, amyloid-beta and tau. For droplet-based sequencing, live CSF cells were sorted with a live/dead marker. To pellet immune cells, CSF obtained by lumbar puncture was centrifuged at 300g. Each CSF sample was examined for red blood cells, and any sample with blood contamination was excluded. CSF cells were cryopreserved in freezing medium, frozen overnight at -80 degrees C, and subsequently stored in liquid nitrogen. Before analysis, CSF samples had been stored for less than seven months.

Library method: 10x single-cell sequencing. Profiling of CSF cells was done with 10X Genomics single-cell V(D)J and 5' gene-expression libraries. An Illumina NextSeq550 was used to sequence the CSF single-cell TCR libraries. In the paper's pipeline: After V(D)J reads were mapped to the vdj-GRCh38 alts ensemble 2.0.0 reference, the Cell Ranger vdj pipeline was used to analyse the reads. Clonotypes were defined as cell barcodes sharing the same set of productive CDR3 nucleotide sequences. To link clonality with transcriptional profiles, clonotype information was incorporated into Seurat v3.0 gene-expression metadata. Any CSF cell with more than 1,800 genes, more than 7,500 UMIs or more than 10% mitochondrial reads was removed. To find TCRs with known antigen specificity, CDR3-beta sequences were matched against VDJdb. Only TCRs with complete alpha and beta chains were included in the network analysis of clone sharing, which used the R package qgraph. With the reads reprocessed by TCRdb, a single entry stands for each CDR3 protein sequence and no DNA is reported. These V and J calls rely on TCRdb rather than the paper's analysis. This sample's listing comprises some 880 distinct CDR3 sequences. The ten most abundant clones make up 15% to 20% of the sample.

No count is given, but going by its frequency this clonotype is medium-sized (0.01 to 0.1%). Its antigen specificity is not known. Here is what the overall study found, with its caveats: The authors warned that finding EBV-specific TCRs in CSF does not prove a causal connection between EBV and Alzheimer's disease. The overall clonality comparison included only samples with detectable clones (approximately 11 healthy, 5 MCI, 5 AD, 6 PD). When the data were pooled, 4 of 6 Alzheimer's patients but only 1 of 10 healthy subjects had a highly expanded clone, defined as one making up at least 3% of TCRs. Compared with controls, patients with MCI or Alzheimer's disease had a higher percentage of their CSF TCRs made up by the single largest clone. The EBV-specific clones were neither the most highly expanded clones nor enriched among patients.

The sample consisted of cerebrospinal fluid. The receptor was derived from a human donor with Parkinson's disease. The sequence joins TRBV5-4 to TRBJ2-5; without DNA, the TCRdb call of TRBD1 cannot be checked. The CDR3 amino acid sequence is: CASSDRPQGAGETQYF. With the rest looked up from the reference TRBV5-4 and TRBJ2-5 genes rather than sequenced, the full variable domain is ETGVTQSPTHLIKTRGQQVTLRCSSQSGHNTVSWYQQALGQGPQFIFQYYREEENGRGNFPPRFSGLQFPNYSSELNVNALELDDSALYLCASSDRPQGAGETQYFGPGTRLLVL.